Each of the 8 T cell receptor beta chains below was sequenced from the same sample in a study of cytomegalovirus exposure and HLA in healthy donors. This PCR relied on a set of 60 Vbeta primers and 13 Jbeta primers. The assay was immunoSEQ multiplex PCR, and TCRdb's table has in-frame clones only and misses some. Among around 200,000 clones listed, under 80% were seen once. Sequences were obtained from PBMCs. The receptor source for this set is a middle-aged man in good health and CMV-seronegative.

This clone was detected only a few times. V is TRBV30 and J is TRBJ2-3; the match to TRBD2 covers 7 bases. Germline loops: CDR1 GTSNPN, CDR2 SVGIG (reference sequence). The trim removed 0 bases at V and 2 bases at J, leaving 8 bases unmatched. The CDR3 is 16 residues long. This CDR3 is CAWSVLWRETTDTQYF. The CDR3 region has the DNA TGTGCCTGGAGTGTATTGTGGCGGGAGACCACAGATACGCAGTATTTT.

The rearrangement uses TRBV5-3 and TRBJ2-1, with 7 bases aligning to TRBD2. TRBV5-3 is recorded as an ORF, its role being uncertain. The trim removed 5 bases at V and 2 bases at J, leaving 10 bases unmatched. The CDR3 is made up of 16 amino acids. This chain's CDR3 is CARSQSGTNTYNEQFF. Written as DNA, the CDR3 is TGTGCCAGAAGTCAGTCCGGGACTAACACCTACAATGAGCAGTTCTTC.

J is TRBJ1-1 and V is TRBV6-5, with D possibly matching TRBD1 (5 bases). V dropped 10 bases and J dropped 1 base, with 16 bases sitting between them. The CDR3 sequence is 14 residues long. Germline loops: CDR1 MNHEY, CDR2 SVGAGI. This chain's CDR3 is CATQRGLRNTEAFF. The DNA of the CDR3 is TGTGCCACCCAAAGGGGACTCAGGAACACTGAAGCTTTCTTT.

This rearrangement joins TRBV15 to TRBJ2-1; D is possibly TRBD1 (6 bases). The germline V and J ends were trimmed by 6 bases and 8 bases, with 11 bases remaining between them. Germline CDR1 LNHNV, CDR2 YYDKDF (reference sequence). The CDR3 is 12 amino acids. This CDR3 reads CATSDTGYEQFF. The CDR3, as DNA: TGTGCCACCAGTGACACAGGGTATGAGCAGTTCTTC.

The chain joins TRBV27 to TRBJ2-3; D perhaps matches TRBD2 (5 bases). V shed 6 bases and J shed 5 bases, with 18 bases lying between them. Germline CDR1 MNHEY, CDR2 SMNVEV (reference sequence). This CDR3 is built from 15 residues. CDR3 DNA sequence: TGTGCCAGCAGCCGGTGGCGAGCGGCCGGAGATACGCAGTATTTT. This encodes CASSRWRAAGDTQYF.

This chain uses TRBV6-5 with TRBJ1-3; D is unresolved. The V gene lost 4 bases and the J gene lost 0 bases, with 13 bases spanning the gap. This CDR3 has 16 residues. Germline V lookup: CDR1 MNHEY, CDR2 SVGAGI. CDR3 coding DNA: TGTGCCAGCAGTTTACAGAGCCCGAGCTCTGGAAACACCATATATTTT. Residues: CASSLQSPSSGNTIYF.

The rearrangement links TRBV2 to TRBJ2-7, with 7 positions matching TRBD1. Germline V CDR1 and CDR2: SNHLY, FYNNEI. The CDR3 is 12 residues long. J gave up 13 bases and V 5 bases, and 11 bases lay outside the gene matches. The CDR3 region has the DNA TGTGCCAGCAGTTTCGGACAGGACACCGGATACTTC. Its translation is CASSFGQDTGYF.

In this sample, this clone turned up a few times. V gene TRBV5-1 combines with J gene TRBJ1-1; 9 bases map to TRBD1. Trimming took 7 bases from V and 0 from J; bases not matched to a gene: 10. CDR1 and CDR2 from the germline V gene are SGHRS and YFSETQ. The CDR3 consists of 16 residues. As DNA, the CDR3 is TGCGCCAGCCGGCAGAGGACAGGGGCCTTGAACACTGAAGCTTTCTTT. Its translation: CASRQRTGALNTEAFF.